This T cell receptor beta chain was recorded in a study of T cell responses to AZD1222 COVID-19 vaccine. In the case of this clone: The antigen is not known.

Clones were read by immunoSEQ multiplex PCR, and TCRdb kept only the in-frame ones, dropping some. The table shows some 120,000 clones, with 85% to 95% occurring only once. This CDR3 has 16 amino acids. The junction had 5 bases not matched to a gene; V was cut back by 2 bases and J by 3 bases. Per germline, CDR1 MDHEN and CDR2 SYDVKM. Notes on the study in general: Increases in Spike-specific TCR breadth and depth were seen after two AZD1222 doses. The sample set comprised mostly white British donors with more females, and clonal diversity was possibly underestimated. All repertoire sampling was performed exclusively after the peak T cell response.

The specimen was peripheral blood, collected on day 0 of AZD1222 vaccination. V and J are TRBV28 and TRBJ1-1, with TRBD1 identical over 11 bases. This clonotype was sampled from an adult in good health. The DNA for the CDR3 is TGTGCCAGCAGTTTAGTACCGGGACAGGGGGACACTGAAGCTTTCTTT. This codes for CASSLVPGQGDTEAFF.